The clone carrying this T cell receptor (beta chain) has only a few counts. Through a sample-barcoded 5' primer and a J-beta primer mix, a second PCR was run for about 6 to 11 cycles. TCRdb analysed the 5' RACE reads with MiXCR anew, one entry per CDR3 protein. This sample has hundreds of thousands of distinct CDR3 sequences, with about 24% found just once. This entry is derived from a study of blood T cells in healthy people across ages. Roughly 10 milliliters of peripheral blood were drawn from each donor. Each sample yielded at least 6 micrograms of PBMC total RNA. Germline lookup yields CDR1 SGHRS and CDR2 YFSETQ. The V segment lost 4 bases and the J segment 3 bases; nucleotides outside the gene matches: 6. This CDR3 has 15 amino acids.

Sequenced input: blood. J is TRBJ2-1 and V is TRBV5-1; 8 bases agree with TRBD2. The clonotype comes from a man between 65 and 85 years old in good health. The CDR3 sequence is CASSLGGAHYNEQFF. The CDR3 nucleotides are TGCGCCAGCAGCCTCGGGGGGGCTCACTACAATGAGCAGTTCTTC.